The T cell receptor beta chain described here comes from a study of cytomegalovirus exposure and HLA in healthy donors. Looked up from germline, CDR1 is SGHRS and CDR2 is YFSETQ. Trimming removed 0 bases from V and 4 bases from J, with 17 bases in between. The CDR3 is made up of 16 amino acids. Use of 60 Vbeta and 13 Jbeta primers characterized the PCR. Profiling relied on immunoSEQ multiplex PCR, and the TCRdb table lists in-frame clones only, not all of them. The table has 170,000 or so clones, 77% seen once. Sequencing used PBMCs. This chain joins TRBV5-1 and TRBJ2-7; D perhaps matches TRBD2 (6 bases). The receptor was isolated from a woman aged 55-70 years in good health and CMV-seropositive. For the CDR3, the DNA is TGCGCCAGCAGCTTGGGTGGGGCCGGCGGGGTTTACGAGCAGTACTTC. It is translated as CASSLGGAGGVYEQYF.